This T cell receptor beta chain was identified during a study of T cell changes during pregnancy in multiple sclerosis. Trimming cost V 0 bases and J 0 bases, with 11 bases left between them. The CDR3 is made up of 16 amino acids. Looked up from germline, CDR1 is LGHNA and CDR2 is YNFKEQ. Sequencing was performed with immunoSEQ multiplex PCR; in TCRdb, only in-frame clones are kept and a portion is missing. The data show roughly 58,000 clones, roughly nine tenths seen once. The TCR sequence derives from a female donor with multiple sclerosis, enrolled in a pregnancy study. This chain links TRBV4-2 with TRBJ1-2; D is possibly TRBD1 (5 bases). This material consisted of CD8+ T cells from peripheral blood mononuclear cells, taken before pregnancy. CDR3 nucleotide sequence: TGTGCCAGCAGCCAAGATAGGCAGGGCGCTAACTATGGCTACACCTTC. This encodes CASSQDRQGANYGYTF.